This T cell receptor beta chain was profiled in a study of T cell changes during pregnancy in multiple sclerosis. The CDR3 totals 15 residues. J was trimmed by 1 base and V by 5 bases; bases with no gene match: 8. Germline CDR1 and CDR2: SGHTA and FQGNSA. Here immunoSEQ multiplex PCR was the method, and the copy in TCRdb shows in-frame clones only, minus some. Of roughly 52,000 clones in the sample, approximately 90% were seen once. This clone was detected only once. Specimen: CD4+ T cells from peripheral blood mononuclear cells, collected in the first trimester of pregnancy. The source of this sequence is a female donor with multiple sclerosis, enrolled in a pregnancy study. This rearrangement joins TRBV7-2 to TRBJ2-7, with 7 bases matching TRBD1. The CDR3 region is CASSHDRVRSYEQYF. The CDR3 coding sequence is TGTGCCAGCAGCCACGACAGGGTTCGGTCCTACGAGCAGTACTTC.